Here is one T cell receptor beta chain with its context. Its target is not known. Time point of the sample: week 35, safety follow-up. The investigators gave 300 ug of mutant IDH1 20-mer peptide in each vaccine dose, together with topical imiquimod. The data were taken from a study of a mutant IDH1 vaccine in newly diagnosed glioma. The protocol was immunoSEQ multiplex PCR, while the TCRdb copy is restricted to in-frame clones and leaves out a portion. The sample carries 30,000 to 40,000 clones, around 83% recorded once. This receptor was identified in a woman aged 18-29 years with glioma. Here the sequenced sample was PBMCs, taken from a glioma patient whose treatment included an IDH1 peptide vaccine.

The CDR3 nucleotides read TGTGCCAGCAGTCTACTCACCCGACAGAGTAGCACAGATACGCAGTATTTT. Residues: CASSLLTRQSSTDTQYF. This chain uses TRBV27 with TRBJ2-3; perhaps TRBD1 as D (5 bases). The length of the CDR3 is 17 residues. The V gene lost 5 bases and the J gene lost 0 bases, with 18 bases spanning the gap. Germline lookup yields CDR1 MNHEY and CDR2 SMNVEV (reference sequence).